What follows describes a single T cell receptor beta chain. This clone was seen a single time. The specificity of this receptor is unknown. No much larger clone is present one base from it, and per-base qualities are unavailable. This entry belongs to a study of OX40 agonist ivuxolimab in advanced cancers. For the study in its entirety: Ivuxolimab was an agonistic, fully human IgG2 monoclonal antibody directed against OX40 (CD134), a costimulatory receptor. Intravenous ivuxolimab was administered to patients every 2 weeks at six dose levels: 0.01, 0.1, 0.3, 1.5, 3 and 10 mg/kg. Of the 50 to 55 dose-escalation patients, hepatocellular carcinoma was present in roughly 19, melanoma in around 15, renal cell carcinoma in 9 and head and neck cancer in 9. In the dose-escalation cohort, 65% to 85% of patients were male, and the mean age was roughly 60 years with a range of roughly 20 to 79. Prior anti-PD-1, anti-PD-L1 or anti-CTLA-4 therapy was permitted, and 40% to 50% of dose-escalation patients had received checkpoint inhibitors. Partial responses were achieved by three dose-escalation patients, of whom one had hepatocellular carcinoma and two had cutaneous melanoma. Peripheral TCRbeta sequencing aimed to test whether ivuxolimab altered TCR sequence diversity and caused clonal T-cell expansion. The monotherapy dose-escalation portion (N = 52 patients) of the phase I ivuxolimab trial is reported in the paper.

CDR1 and CDR2 are read off the germline V gene (reference sequence) as SEHNR and FQNEAQ. The germline V and J ends show losses of 3 bases and 0 bases respectively, and no gene match explains 1 base of the junction. Spanning cysteine to phenylalanine, the CDR3 consists of 15 amino acids. The only DNA kept is the CDR3, 45 bases in frame from the first base. Genomic DNA was isolated from the sorted cells so that the TCRbeta CDR3 region could be sequenced. The immunoSEQ Assay was used to sequence the TCRbeta CDR3 regions. Held by TCRdb, this immuneACCESS table contains in-frame sequences only and omits some clones. Under half of the omission traces to an unresolved V gene where checked; the cause of the rest is unknown. This sample holds roughly 100,000 clones; approximately 85% were observed only once. The ten largest clones add up to about 3.8% of the sample. Overall study results and their limits: In partial responders in the 0.1-3.0 mg/kg groups, normalized peripheral clonal expansion was found to be among the lowest, especially among CD8+ T cells. Clonal expansion of both CD4+ and CD8+ blood T cells was observed from baseline to week 6 at doses 0.1 to 3.0 mg/kg. Low levels of normalized T-cell clonal expansion were also seen in some patients who did not respond. The antigen specificity of the peripheral T cells that underwent clonal expansion was not determined. After ivuxolimab, more expanded clones were found on average in CD8+ T cells than in CD4+ T cells.

The trial excluded patients who had a history of autoimmune disease or were on systemic immunosuppression. In every dose cohort, peripheral blood was drawn for TCR sequencing at baseline, cycle 4 day 1, and cycle 7 day 1. The samples were drawn from a first-in-human, open-label, multicenter phase I dose-escalation trial of ivuxolimab. Adults with locally advanced or metastatic melanoma, renal cell, hepatocellular, or head and neck squamous cell carcinoma were enrolled in the trial. Before TCR sequencing, CD4+ T cells and CD8+ T cells from peripheral blood were sorted into separate populations. The sequence derives from an adult with an advanced solid tumor such as melanoma, head and neck, liver or kidney cancer. The specimen was CD4+ or CD8+ T cells sorted from blood, collected in a trial of the OX40 agonist ivuxolimab. This chain is built from TRBV7-9 and TRBJ2-7; the central 11 bases match TRBD2. CDR3 reads: CASSFTSGGSYEQYF. The sequence in DNA is TGTGCCAGCAGCTTCACTAGCGGGGGCTCCTACGAGCAGTACTTC.